This TCR beta chain was recovered during a study of T-cell memory formation after mild COVID-19. As for this clonotype: Its antigen remains unidentified.

General study points: Second-wave clones that peaked on day 37 lacked confirmed SARS-CoV-2 specificity. For contracting clones, CD4+ ones sat mainly in CM and EM, CD8+ in EMRA. Some clones that responded turned up in pre-infection memory, which suggests that cross-reactive memory joined in.

5'RACE with constant-segment primers yielded barcoded, UMI-tagged TCR alpha and TCR beta cDNA libraries. MiXCR was run by TCRdb on the 5' RACE reads, yielding one entry per CDR3 protein. The sample gives more than 450,000 distinct CDR3 sequences, around 17% of which show up once; around 13% is in the top ten. Material: PBMCs or a T cell subset sorted from them (not recorded which). The clonotype originates from an adult woman who had mild COVID-19 (a few samples of this study predate the infection). Cell type and time point are not known.

CDR3 region: CASSPQAGGEQYF. The DNA for the CDR3 is TGTGCCAGCAGCCCCCAAGCGGGGGGCGAGCAGTACTTC. The genes are TRBV7-9 and TRBJ2-7; 9 bases agree with TRBD2. CDR1 and CDR2 (germline): SEHNR, FQNEAQ (reference sequence). The CDR3 extends over 13 amino acids. The junction had 5 bases not matched to a gene; V was cut back by 5 bases and J by 6 bases.